The sequence of this TCR beta chain was determined in a study of blood T cells in healthy people across ages. CDR1 is SGHTA, CDR2 FQGNSA, per germline. The CDR3 is made up of 15 amino acids. Through a sample-barcoded 5' primer and a J-beta primer mix, a second PCR was run for roughly 7 to 11 cycles. There were at least 2.5 million CDR3-containing paired-end reads obtained from each sample. Each CDR3 protein gets one entry after TCRdb re-called the 5' RACE reads with MiXCR. The sample has 1.5 million to 2 million distinct CDR3 sequences, around 50% seen once. Concerning this clonotype: One junction end does not reproduce the germline sequence, and a read error may be involved.

The chain links TRBV7-2 to TRBJ2-5, with D maybe TRBD2 (6 bases). The specimen sequenced was blood. The receptor's source is a woman aged 40 to 55 in good health. The CDR3 loop reads CACSLVVLAKETQYF. The CDR3 nucleotides are TGTGCCTGCAGCTTAGTAGTACTAGCAAAAGAGACCCAGTACTTC.